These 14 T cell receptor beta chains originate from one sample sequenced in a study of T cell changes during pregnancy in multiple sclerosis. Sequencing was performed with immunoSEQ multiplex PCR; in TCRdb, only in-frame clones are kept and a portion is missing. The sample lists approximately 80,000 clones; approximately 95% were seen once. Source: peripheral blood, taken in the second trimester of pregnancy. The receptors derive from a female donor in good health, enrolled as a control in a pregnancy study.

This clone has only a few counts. The CDR3 DNA reads as TGTGCCAGCAGCACACGCCTTGCGGGAGGGCCATACAATGAGCAGTTCTTC. Translating gives CASSTRLAGGPYNEQFF. The rearrangement joins TRBV7-8 to TRBJ2-1; 9 bases line up with TRBD2. This CDR3 spans 17 amino acids. V dropped 5 bases and J dropped 4; count of bases not matched to a gene: 12. Germline values: CDR1 SGHVS, CDR2 FQNEAQ.

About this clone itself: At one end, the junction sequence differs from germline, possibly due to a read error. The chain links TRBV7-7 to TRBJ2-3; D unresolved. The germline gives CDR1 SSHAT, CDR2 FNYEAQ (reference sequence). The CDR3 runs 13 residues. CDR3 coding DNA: TGTGCTAGCAGCTTAGTAGTCCAAGATACGCAGTATTTT. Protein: CASSLVVQDTQYF.

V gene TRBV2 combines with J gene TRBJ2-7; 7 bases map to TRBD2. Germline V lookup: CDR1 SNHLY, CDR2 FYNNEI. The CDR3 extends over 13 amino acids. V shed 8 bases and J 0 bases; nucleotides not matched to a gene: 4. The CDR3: CASWGGSSYEQYF. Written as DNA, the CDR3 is TGTGCCAGCTGGGGCGGGAGCTCCTACGAGCAGTACTTC.

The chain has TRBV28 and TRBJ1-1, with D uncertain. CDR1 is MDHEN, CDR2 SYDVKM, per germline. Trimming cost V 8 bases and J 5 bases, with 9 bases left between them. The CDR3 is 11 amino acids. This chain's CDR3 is CASHSGTEAFF. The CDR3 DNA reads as TGTGCCAGCCATTCGGGTACTGAAGCTTTCTTT.

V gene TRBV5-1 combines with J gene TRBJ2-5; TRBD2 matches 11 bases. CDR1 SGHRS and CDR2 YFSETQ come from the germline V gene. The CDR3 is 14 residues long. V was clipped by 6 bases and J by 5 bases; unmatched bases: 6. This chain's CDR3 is CASKTSGIVETQYF. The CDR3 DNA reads TGCGCCAGCAAGACTAGCGGGATAGTGGAGACCCAGTACTTC.

This CDR3 is CASSLSGSATDTQYF. The DNA for the CDR3 is TGTGCCAGCTCTCTGAGCGGGAGCGCCACAGATACGCAGTATTTT. The rearrangement joins TRBV28 to TRBJ2-3; 8 bases line up with TRBD2. Losses at the gene ends were 8 bases for V and 2 bases for J; bases not matched to a gene: 9. The CDR3 consists of 15 residues. Germline CDR1 is MDHEN and CDR2 is SYDVKM.

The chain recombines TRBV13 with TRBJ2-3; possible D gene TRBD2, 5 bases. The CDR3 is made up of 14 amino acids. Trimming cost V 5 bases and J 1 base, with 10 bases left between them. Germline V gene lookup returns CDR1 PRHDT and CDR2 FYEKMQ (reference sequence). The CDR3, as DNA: TGTGCCAGCAGCGGGGTCGGGGGCACAGATACGCAGTATTTT. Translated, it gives CASSGVGGTDTQYF.

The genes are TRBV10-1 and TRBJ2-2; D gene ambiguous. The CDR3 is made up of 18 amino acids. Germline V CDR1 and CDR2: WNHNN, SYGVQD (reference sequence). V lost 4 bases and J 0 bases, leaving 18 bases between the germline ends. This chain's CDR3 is CASSGGPLTRSNTGELFF. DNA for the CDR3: TGCGCCAGCAGTGGAGGCCCCCTCACACGGTCGAACACCGGGGAGCTGTTTTTT.

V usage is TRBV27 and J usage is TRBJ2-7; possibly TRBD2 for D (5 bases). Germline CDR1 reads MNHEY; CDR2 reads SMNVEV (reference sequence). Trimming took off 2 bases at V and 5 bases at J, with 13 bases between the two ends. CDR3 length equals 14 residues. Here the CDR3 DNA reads TGTGCCAGCAGTTTACGGGGAGACCTCGACGAGCAGTACTTC. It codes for CASSLRGDLDEQYF.

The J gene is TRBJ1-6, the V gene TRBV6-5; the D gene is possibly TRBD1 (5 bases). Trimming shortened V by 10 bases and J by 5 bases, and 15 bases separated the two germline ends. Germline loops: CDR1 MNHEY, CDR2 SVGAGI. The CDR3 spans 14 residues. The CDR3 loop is CATQGSANNSPLHF. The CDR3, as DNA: TGTGCCACTCAGGGATCCGCGAATAATTCACCCCTCCACTTT.

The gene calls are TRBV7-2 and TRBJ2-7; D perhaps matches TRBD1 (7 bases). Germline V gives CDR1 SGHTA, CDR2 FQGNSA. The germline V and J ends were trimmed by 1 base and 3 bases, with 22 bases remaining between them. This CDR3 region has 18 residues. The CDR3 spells CASSLVESGGGIFYEQYF. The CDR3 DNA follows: TGTGCCAGCAGCTTAGTGGAATCAGGGGGAGGAATTTTCTACGAGCAGTACTTC.

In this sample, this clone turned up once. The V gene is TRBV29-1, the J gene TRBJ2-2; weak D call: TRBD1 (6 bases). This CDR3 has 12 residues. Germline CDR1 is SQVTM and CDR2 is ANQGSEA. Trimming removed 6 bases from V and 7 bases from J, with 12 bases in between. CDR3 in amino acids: CSVNRVGGELFF. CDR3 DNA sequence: TGCAGCGTCAACAGGGTTGGCGGGGAGCTGTTTTTT.

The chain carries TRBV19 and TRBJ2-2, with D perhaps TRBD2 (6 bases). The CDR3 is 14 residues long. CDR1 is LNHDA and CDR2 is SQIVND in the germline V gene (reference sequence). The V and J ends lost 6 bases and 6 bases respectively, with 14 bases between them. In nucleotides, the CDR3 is TGTGCCAGTAGCGGGAGCGGCGCTTCCGGGGAGCTGTTTTTT. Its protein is CASSGSGASGELFF.

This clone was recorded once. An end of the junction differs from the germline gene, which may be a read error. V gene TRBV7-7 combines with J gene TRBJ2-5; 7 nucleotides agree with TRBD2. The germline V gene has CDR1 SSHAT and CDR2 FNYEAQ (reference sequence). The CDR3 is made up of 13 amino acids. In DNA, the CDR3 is TGTGCTAGCAGCCCGGGAGGAGAAGAGACCCAGTACTTC. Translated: CASSPGGEETQYF.